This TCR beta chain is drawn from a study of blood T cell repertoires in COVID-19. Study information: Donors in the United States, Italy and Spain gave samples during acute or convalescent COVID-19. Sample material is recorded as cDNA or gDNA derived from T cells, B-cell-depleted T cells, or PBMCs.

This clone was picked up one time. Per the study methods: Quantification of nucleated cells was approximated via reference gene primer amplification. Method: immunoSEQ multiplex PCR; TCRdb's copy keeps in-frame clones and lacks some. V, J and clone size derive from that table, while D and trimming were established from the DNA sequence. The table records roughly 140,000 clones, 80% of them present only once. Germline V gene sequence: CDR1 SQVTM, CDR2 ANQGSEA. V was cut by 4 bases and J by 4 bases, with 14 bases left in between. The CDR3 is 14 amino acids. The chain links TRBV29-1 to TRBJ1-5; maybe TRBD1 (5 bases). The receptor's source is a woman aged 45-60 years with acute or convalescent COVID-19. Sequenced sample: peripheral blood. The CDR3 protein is CSVGEGATNQPQHF. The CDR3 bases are TGCAGCGTTGGGGAAGGGGCCACGAATCAGCCCCAGCATTTT.